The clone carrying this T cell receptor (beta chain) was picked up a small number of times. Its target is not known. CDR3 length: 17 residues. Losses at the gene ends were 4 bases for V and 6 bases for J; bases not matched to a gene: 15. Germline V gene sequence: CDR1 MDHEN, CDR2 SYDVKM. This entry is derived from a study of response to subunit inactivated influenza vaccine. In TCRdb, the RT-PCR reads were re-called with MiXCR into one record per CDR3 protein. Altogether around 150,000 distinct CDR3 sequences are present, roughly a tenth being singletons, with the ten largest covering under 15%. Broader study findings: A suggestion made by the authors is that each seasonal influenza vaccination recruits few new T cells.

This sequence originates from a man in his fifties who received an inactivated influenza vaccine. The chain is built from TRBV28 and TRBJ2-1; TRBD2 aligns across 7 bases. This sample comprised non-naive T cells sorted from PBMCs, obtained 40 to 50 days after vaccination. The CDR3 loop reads CASSSPLALPKGNEQFF. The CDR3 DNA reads TGTGCCAGCAGTTCGCCACTAGCGCTCCCCAAGGGCAATGAGCAGTTCTTC.